These 13 T cell receptor beta chains were all obtained from the same sample, sequenced in a study of T-cell reconstitution after alpha-beta-depleted transplantation in children. Construction of the TCRbeta library involved unique molecular identifiers. In TCRdb, the PCR reads were re-called with MiXCR into one record per CDR3 protein. The table has 700,000 to 850,000 distinct CDR3 sequences, 16% seen once; the top ten hold approximately 5%. Sequenced here: PBMCs, mostly from graft donor cells, sampled 360 days after TCRalphabeta/CD19-depleted stem cell transplant. The receptors here all came from a male patient younger than 18 who had a stem cell transplant for acute lymphoblastic leukemia, so the T cells may come from the graft donor.

Only a few counts were recorded for this clonotype. The rearrangement joins TRBV11-3 to TRBJ2-2, with 8 bases matching TRBD1. The V gene end was trimmed by 4 bases and the J gene end by 2 bases; junction bases not matched to a gene: 3. In germline, CDR1 is SGHNT, CDR2 YENEEA. This CDR3 is 15 amino acids long. CDR3 nucleotide sequence: TGTGCCAGCAGCTCGGGACAGGTTAACACCGGGGAGCTGTTTTTT. This sequence encodes CASSSGQVNTGELFF.

The genes are TRBV5-3 and TRBJ2-5; maybe TRBD1 (6 bases). TRBV5-3 qualifies as an ORF whose function is uncertain. V dropped 6 bases and J dropped 4 bases, with 19 bases sitting between them. CDR3 length: 15 amino acids. The CDR3 sequence: CARTTLTGSGETQYF. In nucleotides, the CDR3 is TGTGCCAGAACCACCCTAACAGGGTCGGGAGAGACCCAGTACTTC.

This clonotype was observed a handful of times. V usage is TRBV3-1 and J usage is TRBJ2-7; 14 positions match TRBD2. Germline CDR1 is LGHDT and CDR2 is YNNKEL (reference sequence). The CDR3 has 16 amino acids. The trim removed 4 bases at V and 7 bases at J, leaving 9 bases unmatched. Here the CDR3 reads CASSLTTSGRADEQYF. CDR3 bases: TGTGCCAGCAGCCTCACGACTAGCGGGAGGGCCGATGAGCAGTACTTC.

CDR3 bases: TGCAGTGCTAGAGATACTAGCGGGCGCTGGGCATACAATGAGCAGTTCTTC. Protein sequence: CSARDTSGRWAYNEQFF. The chain links TRBV20-1 to TRBJ2-1; 9 bases match TRBD2. This CDR3 region has 17 residues. Germline V gene data show CDR1 as DFQATT and CDR2 as SNEGSKA (reference sequence). V trimming: 0 bases; J trimming: 4 bases; junction bases outside the gene matches: 10.

Ten or more counts support this clonotype. V is TRBV27 and J is TRBJ2-6; D is unclear. The CDR3 spans 15 residues. Germline CDR1 reads MNHEY; CDR2 reads SMNVEV (reference sequence). V was cut by 1 base and J by 0 bases, with 4 bases left in between. The CDR3 loop reads CASSLYRSGANVLTF. In nucleotides, the CDR3 is TGTGCCAGCAGTTTATACCGCTCTGGGGCCAACGTCCTGACTTTC.

The chain couples TRBV27 to TRBJ2-2; D unresolved. Per germline, CDR1 MNHEY and CDR2 SMNVEV (reference sequence). This CDR3 has 12 amino acids. The V end lost 3 bases, the J end lost 7 bases, and 6 bases lay between the germline ends. CDR3 protein: CASSFLDGELFF. CDR3 nucleotide sequence: TGTGCCAGCAGTTTCCTTGACGGGGAGCTGTTTTTT.

This rearrangement joins TRBV5-1 to TRBJ2-7; TRBD1 or TRBD2 may be the D gene (5 bases each). CDR3 length: 15 amino acids. Trimming took 5 bases from V and 4 from J, leaving 19 bases between them. Germline CDR1 SGHRS, CDR2 YFSETQ. The CDR3 is CASRHTGTSHYEQYF. CDR3 nucleotides: TGCGCCAGCAGACACACCGGGACGTCTCATTACGAGCAGTACTTC. The full variable domain, its missing parts supplied by reference TRBV5-1 and TRBJ2-7, is KAGVTQTPRYLIKTRGQQVTLSCSPISGHRSVSWYQQTPGQGLQFLFEYFSETQRNKGNFPGRFSGRQFSNSRSEMNVSTLELGDSALYLCASRHTGTSHYEQYFGPGTRLTVT.

This clonotype was detected only a few times. J is TRBJ1-1 and V is TRBV5-1; no clear D. V was shortened by 0 bases and J by 5 bases, with 8 bases between the two germline ends. CDR1 and CDR2 (germline): SGHRS, YFSETQ. The CDR3 extends over 13 amino acids. The CDR3 here is CASSLGVATEAFF. The CDR3, as DNA: TGCGCCAGCAGCTTGGGGGTAGCAACTGAAGCTTTCTTT.

The chain joins TRBV2 to TRBJ2-7; 8 bases agree with TRBD2. This CDR3 spans 15 amino acids. Germline V CDR1 and CDR2: SNHLY, FYNNEI. The V segment lost 3 bases and the J segment 4 bases; nucleotides outside the gene matches: 8. The CDR3 here is CASSESGSPVYEQYF. The CDR3 DNA reads as TGTGCCAGCAGTGAGAGCGGGAGTCCCGTTTACGAGCAGTACTTC.

This clonotype was picked up a small number of times. The chain carries TRBV14 and TRBJ2-7; TRBD2 agrees at 10 bases. This CDR3 comprises 15 residues. Germline lookup yields CDR1 SGHDN and CDR2 FVKESK. V was pared by 4 bases and J by 6 bases, with 9 bases of the junction left unmatched. The CDR3 region is CASSPVGLAGVEQYF. CDR3 DNA: TGTGCCAGCAGCCCGGTGGGGCTAGCGGGAGTCGAGCAGTACTTC.

Here the CDR3 DNA reads TGCGCCAGTAAGGGTACCTTGACCTACGAGCAGTACTTC. Translated: CASKGTLTYEQYF. This chain joins TRBV5-1 and TRBJ2-7; D uncertain. The CDR3 runs 13 residues. V lost 8 bases, J lost 2 bases, and 14 bases lay in between. Germline lookup yields CDR1 SGHRS and CDR2 YFSETQ.

This clonotype was seen more than once but under ten times. The chain combines TRBV24-1 with TRBJ1-5; D gene uncertain. V lost 0 bases, J lost 2 bases, and 7 bases lay in between. The CDR3 extends over 15 amino acids. In germline, CDR1 is KGHDR, CDR2 SFDVKD. CDR3 nucleotides: TGTGCCACCAGTGATTTGCTGGTCGGCAATCAGCCCCAGCATTTT. Residues: CATSDLLVGNQPQHF.

This chain links TRBV20-1 with TRBJ2-1; a possible D gene is TRBD2 (6 bases). Germline CDR1 is DFQATT and CDR2 is SNEGSKA (reference sequence). The CDR3 extends over 15 amino acids. Trimming removed 4 bases from V and 8 bases from J, with 21 bases in between. The CDR3 DNA reads TGCAGTGCTACCCCGGGAGTTGTAGCTAGCTATGAGCAGTTCTTC. Amino acids: CSATPGVVASYEQFF.